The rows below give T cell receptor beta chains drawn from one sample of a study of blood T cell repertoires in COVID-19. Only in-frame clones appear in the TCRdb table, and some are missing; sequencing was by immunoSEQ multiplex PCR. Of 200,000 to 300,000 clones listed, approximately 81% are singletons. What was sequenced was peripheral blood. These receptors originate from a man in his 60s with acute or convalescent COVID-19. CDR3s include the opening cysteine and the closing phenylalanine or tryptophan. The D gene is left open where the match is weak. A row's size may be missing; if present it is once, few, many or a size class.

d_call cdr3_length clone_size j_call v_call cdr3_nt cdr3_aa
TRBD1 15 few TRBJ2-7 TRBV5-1 TGCGCCAGCAGTGACAGGGGTAATTTGGGCGACGAGCAGTACTTC CASSDRGNLGDEQYF
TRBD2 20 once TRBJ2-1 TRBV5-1 TGCGCCAGCAGCCCAATCACTAGCGGGGCCGGACCCCGCTCCTACAATGAGCAGTTCTTC CASSPITSGAGPRSYNEQFF
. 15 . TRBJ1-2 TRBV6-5 TGTGCCAGCAAGACGGGACCGGGGGGTAACTATGGCTACACCTTC CASKTGPGGNYGYTF
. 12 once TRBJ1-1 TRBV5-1 TGCGCCAGCAGGGAGGGAGGGACTGAAGCTTTCTTT CASREGGTEAFF
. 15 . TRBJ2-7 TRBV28 TGTGCCAGCAGCCCCTCTTCAGGGTACCCCTACGAGCAGTACTTC CASSPSSGYPYEQYF
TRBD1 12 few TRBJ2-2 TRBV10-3 TGTGCCATCAAGACAGGGACCGGGGAGCTGTTTTTT CAIKTGTGELFF
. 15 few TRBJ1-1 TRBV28 TGTGCCAGCCTATCGGGGGTCCTCTTGAACACTGAAGCTTTCTTT CASLSGVLLNTEAFF
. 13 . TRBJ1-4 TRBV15 TGTGCCACCAGCCCTTCAACTAATGAAAAACTGTTTTTT CATSPSTNEKLFF
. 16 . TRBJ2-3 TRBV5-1 TGCGCCAGCAGCTTCACAGCCTCTAAGCTCACAGATACGCAGTATTTT CASSFTASKLTDTQYF
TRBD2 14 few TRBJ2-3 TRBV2 TGTGCCAGCAGTGGACTAGCGGGGGGAAATACGCAGTATTTT CASSGLAGGNTQYF
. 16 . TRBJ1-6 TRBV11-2 TGTGCCAGCAGCTTACCCACAGGGTTGTATAATTCACCCCTCCACTTT CASSLPTGLYNSPLHF
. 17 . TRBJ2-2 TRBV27 TGTGCCAGCAGTTTTTGGGGAAGGGGCCTGAACACCGGGGAGCTGTTTTTT CASSFWGRGLNTGELFF
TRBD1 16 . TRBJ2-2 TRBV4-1 TGCGCCAGCAGCCGACCGAGGACAGGGCGCACCGGGGAGCTGTTTTTT CASSRPRTGRTGELFF
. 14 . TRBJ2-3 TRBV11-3 TGTGCCAGCAGCCACAATGGGCCTACAGATACGCAGTATTTT CASSHNGPTDTQYF
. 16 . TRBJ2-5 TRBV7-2 TGTGCCAGCAGCTCCGTGGGTACGGGACTCTGGGAGACCCAGTACTTC CASSSVGTGLWETQYF
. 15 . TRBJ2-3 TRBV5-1 TGCGCCAGCAGCATCCAACTCCTACGGGGGGATACGCAGTATTTT CASSIQLLRGDTQYF
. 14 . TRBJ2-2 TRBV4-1 TGCGCCAGCAGCCTACCCGGGGGTGTCGGGGAGCTGTTTTTT CASSLPGGVGELFF
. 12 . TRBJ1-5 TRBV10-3 TGTGCCATCAGGGACAACAATCAGCCCCAGCATTTT CAIRDNNQPQHF
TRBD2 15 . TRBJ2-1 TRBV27 TGTGCCAGCAGCCGCGCCCTTAGCGGGTACAATGAGCAGTTCTTC CASSRALSGYNEQFF
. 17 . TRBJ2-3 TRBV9 TGTGCCAGCAGCGTAGGACAGGCCCCATACGGGGCAGATACGCAGTATTTT CASSVGQAPYGADTQYF
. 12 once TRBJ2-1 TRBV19 TGTGCCCGCCAGCGAGGGGGAAATGAGCAGTTCTTC CARQRGGNEQFF
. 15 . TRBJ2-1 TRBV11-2 TGTGCCAGCAGCTTCTCCTCCAGCTCCTACAATGAGCAGTTCTTC CASSFSSSSYNEQFF
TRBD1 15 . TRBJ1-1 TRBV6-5 TGTGCCAGCAGTTACCAGACAGGGGGGAACACTGAAGCTTTCTTT CASSYQTGGNTEAFF
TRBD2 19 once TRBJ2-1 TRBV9 TGTGCCAGCAGCACCAGGGGGACTAGCGGGACGAGCTCCTACAATGAGCAGTTCTTC CASSTRGTSGTSSYNEQFF
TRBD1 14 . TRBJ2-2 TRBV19 TGTGCCAGTACGGGACAGGGGCGGGGCGGGGAGCTGTTTTTT CASTGQGRGGELFF
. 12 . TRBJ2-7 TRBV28 TGTGCCAGCAGTTTTCCAGGGTACGAGCAGTACTTC CASSFPGYEQYF
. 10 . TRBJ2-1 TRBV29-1 TGCAGCGTTGTTAGGACAGAGCAGTTCTTC CSVVRTEQFF
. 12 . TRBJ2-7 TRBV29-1 TGCAGCGTTGAACGGGGGGCCGACGAGCAGTACTTC CSVERGADEQYF
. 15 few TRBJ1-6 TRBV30 TGTGCCTGGAGTGTATCCGGGTTGGAAAGTTCACCCCTCCACTTT CAWSVSGLESSPLHF
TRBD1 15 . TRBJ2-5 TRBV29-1 TGCAGCGTGGGACAGGGGACGACTTACCAAGAGACCCAGTACTTC CSVGQGTTYQETQYF
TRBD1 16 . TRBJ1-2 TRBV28 TGTGCCAGCAGTGCATCCCGGACAGGGGGTGGCTATGGCTACACCTTC CASSASRTGGGYGYTF